These 15 T cell receptor beta chains were all obtained from the same sample, sequenced in a study of blood T cells in healthy people across ages. Then a second PCR, running about 6 to 12 cycles, was carried out with a sample-barcoded 5' primer and a J-beta primer mix. One entry per CDR3 protein, called by TCRdb with MiXCR from the 5' RACE reads. Here the sample spans roughly 1,500,000 distinct CDR3 sequences, about 32% being singletons. Sequencing was performed on blood. The receptors originated from a woman in her twenties or thirties in good health.

The chain joins TRBV2 to TRBJ2-7; D is possibly TRBD1 or TRBD2 (5 bases each). V was pared by 8 bases and J by 2 bases, with 16 bases between. CDR3 length: 14 amino acids. Looked up from germline, CDR1 is SNHLY and CDR2 is FYNNEI. The CDR3: CASRGPPRAYEQYF. CDR3 nucleotides: TGTGCCAGCCGGGGACCTCCCAGGGCCTACGAGCAGTACTTC.

V usage is TRBV20-1 and J usage is TRBJ1-2; 9 nucleotides align to TRBD1. This CDR3 comprises 14 residues. The junction had 8 bases not matched to a gene; V was cut back by 5 bases and J by 4 bases. In germline, CDR1 is DFQATT, CDR2 SNEGSKA (reference sequence). The CDR3 nucleotides read TGCAGTGCTCCACACCTACAGGGGGCCTATGGCTACACCTTC. The encoded protein is CSAPHLQGAYGYTF.

A few counts support this clonotype. This chain joins TRBV12-3 or TRBV12-4 and TRBJ1-3; D is unclear. V was clipped by 5 bases and J by 4 bases, with 15 bases between them. This CDR3 region has 15 residues. The CDR3: CASSDQGILGNTIYF. The CDR3 DNA is TGTGCCAGCAGTGATCAAGGGATCCTGGGAAACACCATATATTTT.

This clonotype was seen many times. The rearrangement uses TRBV28 and TRBJ2-4; D is uncertain. The length of the CDR3 is 15 residues. The V end was cut by 6 bases, the J end by 1 base, with 13 bases between. Germline CDR1 reads MDHEN; CDR2 reads SYDVKM. CDR3 DNA: TGTGCCAGCAGCCCCCCAGGTGGGGCCAAAAACATTCAGTACTTC. It yields the protein CASSPPGGAKNIQYF.

The gene calls are TRBV27 and TRBJ2-6; D remains ambiguous. Germline V lookup: CDR1 MNHEY, CDR2 SMNVEV (reference sequence). The CDR3 loop spans 14 amino acids. The V end lost 5 bases, the J end lost 4 bases, and 9 bases lay between the germline ends. In DNA form, the CDR3 reads TGTGCCAGCAGTACACTGGGGGGGGCCAACGTCCTGACTTTC. It is translated as CASSTLGGANVLTF. Together with reference TRBV27 and TRBJ2-6, the CDR3 gives the full variable domain: EAQVTQNPRYLITVTGKKLTVTCSQNMNHEYMSWYRQDPGLGLRQIYYSMNVEVTDKGDVPEGYKVSRKEKRNFPLILESPSPNQTSLYFCASSTLGGANVLTFGAGSRLTVL.

This sequence joins TRBV2 and TRBJ2-5; D unclear. Germline V gene sequence: CDR1 SNHLY, CDR2 FYNNEI. The V gene lost 6 bases and the J gene lost 2 bases, with 10 bases spanning the gap. The CDR3 consists of 13 residues. CDR3 nucleotide sequence: TGTGCCAGCAGGACCGCATTACAAGAGACCCAGTACTTC. The encoded protein is CASRTALQETQYF.

The chain recombines TRBV21-1 with TRBJ2-3; the listed D gene, TRBD1, was not tested against the DNA. TRBV21-1 is described as a pseudogene. The CDR3 is made up of 15 amino acids. CDR3 DNA sequence: TGTGCCAGCAGCTCAGCCCAGGACGGCACAGATACGCAGTATTTT. As protein: CASSSAQDGTDTQYF.

This clonotype was found a few times. The CDR3 DNA follows: TGTGCCAGCAGCTTCAGGGACGAGGCCTATGGCTACACCTTC. Protein sequence: CASSFRDEAYGYTF. The chain joins TRBV7-2 to TRBJ1-2; D might be TRBD1 (5 bases). V dropped 3 bases and J dropped 4 bases, with 12 bases sitting between them. The V gene's germline CDR1 is SGHTA and CDR2 FQGNSA. This CDR3 is built from 14 residues.

This clonotype turned up a few times. J is TRBJ2-5 and V is TRBV9; D is perhaps TRBD1 (5 bases). There are 15 residues in the CDR3. The V gene's germline CDR1 is SGDLS and CDR2 YYNGEE. Trimming removed 3 bases from V and 5 bases from J, with 17 bases in between. The CDR3 reads CASSGGQLNYETQYF. Here the CDR3 DNA reads TGTGCCAGCAGCGGGGGCCAACTCAATTATGAGACCCAGTACTTC.

This sequence joins TRBV6-6 and TRBJ2-7; maybe TRBD2 (6 bases). This CDR3 spans 13 amino acids. Germline loops: CDR1 MNHNY, CDR2 SVGAGI (reference sequence). The germline V and J ends were trimmed by 11 bases and 4 bases, with 18 bases remaining between them. CDR3 region: CASGDGGSYEQYF. CDR3 coding DNA: TGTGCCTCTGGGGACGGGGGTAGTTACGAGCAGTACTTC.

The V call is TRBV7-3, the J call TRBJ2-5; D is possibly TRBD1 (5 bases). The CDR3 loop spans 13 amino acids. V lost 3 bases and J 6 bases, leaving 11 bases between the germline ends. The V gene's germline CDR1 is SGHTA and CDR2 FQGTGA. DNA for the CDR3: TGTGCCAGCAGCTTGGGGCCCGGACAGACCCAGTACTTC. This codes for CASSLGPGQTQYF.

This clonotype was counted at least ten times. The genes are TRBV12-3 or TRBV12-4 and TRBJ2-1; the match to TRBD2 covers 13 bases. CDR3 length: 15 residues. The trim removed 6 bases at V and 5 bases at J, leaving 4 bases unmatched. The CDR3 DNA follows: TGTGCCAGCAGGGGGACTAGCGGGATGAACAATGAGCAGTTCTTC. Protein sequence: CASRGTSGMNNEQFF.

This clonotype has more than one count but fewer than ten. The CDR3 protein is CASSGSAGVGEQYF. For the CDR3, the DNA is TGCGCCAGCAGTGGTTCGGCGGGAGTGGGCGAGCAGTACTTC. The chain combines TRBV10-1 with TRBJ2-7; 7 bases are shared with TRBD2. This CDR3 spans 14 amino acids. V lost 4 bases to trimming and J lost 6 bases; unmatched junction nucleotides: 9. Germline V gene data show CDR1 as WNHNN and CDR2 as SYGVQD (reference sequence).

The chain uses TRBV5-1 and TRBJ1-2, with TRBD1 matching 8 bases. CDR3 length: 15 amino acids. CDR1 SGHRS and CDR2 YFSETQ come from the germline V gene. The V segment lost 0 bases and the J segment 4 bases; nucleotides outside the gene matches: 5. DNA of the CDR3: TGCGCCAGCAGCTTGGGGACAGGGCGGGCCTATGGCTACACCTTC. Its protein is CASSLGTGRAYGYTF.

Ten or more counts support this clonotype. The V and J genes are TRBV10-3 and TRBJ2-7, with D perhaps being TRBD1 or TRBD2 (5 bases each). Germline V gives CDR1 ENHRY, CDR2 SYGVKD. This CDR3 comprises 13 residues. Between the trimmed V and J ends, which lost 6 bases and 2 bases, there was a span of 11 bases. CDR3 coding DNA: TGTGCCATCAGAGGGGACGTTACCTACGAGCAGTACTTC. It codes for CAIRGDVTYEQYF.